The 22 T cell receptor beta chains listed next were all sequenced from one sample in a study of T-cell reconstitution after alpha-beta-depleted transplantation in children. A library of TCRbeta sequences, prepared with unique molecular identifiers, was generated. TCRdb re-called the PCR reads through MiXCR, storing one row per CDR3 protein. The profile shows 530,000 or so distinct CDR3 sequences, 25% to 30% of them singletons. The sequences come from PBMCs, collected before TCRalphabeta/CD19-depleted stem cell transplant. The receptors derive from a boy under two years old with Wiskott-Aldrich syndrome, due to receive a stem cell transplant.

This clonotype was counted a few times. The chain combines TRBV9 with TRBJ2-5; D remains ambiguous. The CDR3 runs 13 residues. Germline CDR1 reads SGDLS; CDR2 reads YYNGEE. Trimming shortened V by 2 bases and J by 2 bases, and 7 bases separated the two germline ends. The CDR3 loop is CASSVLPQETQYF. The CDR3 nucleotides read TGTGCCAGCAGCGTCCTACCTCAAGAGACCCAGTACTTC.

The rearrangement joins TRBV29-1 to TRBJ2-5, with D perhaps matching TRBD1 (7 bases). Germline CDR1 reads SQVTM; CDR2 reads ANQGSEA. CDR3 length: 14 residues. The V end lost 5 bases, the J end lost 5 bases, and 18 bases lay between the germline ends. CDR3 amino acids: CSVSIGQGGETQYF. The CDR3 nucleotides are TGCAGCGTTTCCATAGGCCAGGGGGGTGAGACCCAGTACTTC.

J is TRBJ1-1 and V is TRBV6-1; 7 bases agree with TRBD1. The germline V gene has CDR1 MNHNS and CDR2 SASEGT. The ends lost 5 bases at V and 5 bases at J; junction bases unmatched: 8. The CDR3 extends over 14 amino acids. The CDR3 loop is CASSLRQGRTEAFF. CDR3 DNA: TGTGCCAGCAGTCTCAGACAGGGACGAACTGAAGCTTTCTTT.

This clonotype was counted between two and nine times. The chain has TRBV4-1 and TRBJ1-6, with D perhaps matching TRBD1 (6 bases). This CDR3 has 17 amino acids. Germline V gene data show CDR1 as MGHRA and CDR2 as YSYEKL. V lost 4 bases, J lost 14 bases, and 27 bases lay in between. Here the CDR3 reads CASSRTESTGRSMALHF. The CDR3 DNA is TGCGCCAGCAGCCGGACAGAGTCGACAGGAAGGTCCATGGCCCTCCACTTT.

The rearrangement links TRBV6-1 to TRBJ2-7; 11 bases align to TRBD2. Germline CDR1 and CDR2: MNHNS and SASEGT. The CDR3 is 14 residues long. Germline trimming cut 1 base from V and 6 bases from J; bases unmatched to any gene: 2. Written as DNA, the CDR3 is TGTGCCAGCAGTGAAGGGCTAGCGGGAGGCGAGCAGTACTTC. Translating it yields CASSEGLAGGEQYF.

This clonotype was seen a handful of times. The CDR3 sequence is CSALGASYDEQFF. CDR3 nucleotide sequence: TGCAGTGCCTTAGGGGCCTCGTACGATGAGCAGTTCTTC. The J gene is TRBJ2-1, the V gene TRBV20-1; D perhaps matches TRBD1 (5 bases). This CDR3 contains 13 residues. The germline gives CDR1 DFQATT, CDR2 SNEGSKA (reference sequence). V dropped 6 bases and J dropped 8 bases, with 17 bases sitting between them.

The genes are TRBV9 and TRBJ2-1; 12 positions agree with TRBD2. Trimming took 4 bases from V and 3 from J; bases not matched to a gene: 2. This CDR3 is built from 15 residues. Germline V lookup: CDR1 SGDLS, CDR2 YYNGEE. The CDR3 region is CASSMTSGSYNEQFF. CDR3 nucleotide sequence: TGTGCCAGCAGCATGACTAGCGGGAGCTACAATGAGCAGTTCTTC.

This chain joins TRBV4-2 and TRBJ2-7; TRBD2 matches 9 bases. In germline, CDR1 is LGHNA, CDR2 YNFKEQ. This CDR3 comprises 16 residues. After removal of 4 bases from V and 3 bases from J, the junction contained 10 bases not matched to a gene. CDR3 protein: CASSRSQTSGNYEQYF. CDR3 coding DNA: TGTGCCAGCAGCCGTTCCCAGACTAGCGGAAACTACGAGCAGTACTTC.

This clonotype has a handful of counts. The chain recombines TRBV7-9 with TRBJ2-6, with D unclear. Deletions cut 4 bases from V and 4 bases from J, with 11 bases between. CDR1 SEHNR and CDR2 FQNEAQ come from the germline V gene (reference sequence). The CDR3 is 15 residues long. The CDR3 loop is CASSYARPGANVLTF. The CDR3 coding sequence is TGTGCCAGCAGCTATGCCCGACCCGGGGCCAACGTCCTGACTTTC.

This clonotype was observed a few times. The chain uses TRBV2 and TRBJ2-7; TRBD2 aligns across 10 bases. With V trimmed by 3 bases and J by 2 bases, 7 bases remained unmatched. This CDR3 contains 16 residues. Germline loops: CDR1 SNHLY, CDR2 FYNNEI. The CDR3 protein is CASSDQLAGLTYEQYF. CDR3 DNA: TGTGCCAGCAGTGACCAACTAGCGGGGCTTACCTACGAGCAGTACTTC.

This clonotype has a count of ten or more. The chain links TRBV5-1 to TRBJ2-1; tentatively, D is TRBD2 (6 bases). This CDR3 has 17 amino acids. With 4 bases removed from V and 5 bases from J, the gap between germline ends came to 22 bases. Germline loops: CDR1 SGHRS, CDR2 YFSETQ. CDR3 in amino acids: CASSPWGGAPGDNEQFF. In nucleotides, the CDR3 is TGCGCCAGCAGCCCCTGGGGCGGGGCCCCTGGCGACAATGAGCAGTTCTTC.

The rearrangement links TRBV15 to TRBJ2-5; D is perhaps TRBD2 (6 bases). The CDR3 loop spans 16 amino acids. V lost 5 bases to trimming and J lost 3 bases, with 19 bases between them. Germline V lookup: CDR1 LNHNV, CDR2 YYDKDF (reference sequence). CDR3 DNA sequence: TGTGCCACCAGCCTCTATGGGTCGGGAGCGAAAGAGACCCAGTACTTC. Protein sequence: CATSLYGSGAKETQYF.

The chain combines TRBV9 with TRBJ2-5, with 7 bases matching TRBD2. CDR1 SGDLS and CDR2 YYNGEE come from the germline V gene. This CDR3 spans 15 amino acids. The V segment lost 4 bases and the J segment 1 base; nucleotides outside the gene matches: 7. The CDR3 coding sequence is TGTGCCAGCAGCCCAGGGACTACAATCCAAGAGACCCAGTACTTC. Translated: CASSPGTTIQETQYF.

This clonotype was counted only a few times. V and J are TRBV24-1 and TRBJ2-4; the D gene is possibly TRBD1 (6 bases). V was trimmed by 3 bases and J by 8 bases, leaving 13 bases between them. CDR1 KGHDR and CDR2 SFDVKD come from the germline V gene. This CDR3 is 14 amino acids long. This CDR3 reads CATSDPSKGDIQYF. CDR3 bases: TGTGCCACCAGTGATCCCTCCAAGGGGGACATTCAGTACTTC.

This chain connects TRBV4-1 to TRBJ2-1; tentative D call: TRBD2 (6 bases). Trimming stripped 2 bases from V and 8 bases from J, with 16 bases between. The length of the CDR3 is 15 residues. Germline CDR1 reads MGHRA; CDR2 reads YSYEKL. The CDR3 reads CASSQPGRTGDEQFF. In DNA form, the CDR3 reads TGCGCCAGCAGCCAACCCGGACGGACGGGAGATGAGCAGTTCTTC.

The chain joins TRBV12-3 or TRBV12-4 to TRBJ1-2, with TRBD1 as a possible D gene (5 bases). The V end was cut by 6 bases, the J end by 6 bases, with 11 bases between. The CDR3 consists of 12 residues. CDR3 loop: CASSPPGNGYTF. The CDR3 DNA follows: TGTGCCAGCAGCCCCCCAGGGAATGGCTACACCTTC.

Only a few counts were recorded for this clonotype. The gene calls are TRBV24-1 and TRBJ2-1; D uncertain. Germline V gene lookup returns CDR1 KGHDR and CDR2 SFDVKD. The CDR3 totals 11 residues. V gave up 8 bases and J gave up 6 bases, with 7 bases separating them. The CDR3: CATNSGNEQFF. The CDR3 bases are TGTGCCACCAACTCGGGCAATGAGCAGTTCTTC.

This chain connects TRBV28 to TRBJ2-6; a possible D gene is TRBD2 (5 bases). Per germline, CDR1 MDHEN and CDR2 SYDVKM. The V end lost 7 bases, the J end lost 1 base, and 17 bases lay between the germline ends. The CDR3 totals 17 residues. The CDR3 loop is CASTMRRRLSGANVLTF. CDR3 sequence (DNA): TGTGCCAGCACCATGCGAAGGAGGCTATCTGGGGCCAACGTCCTGACTTTC.

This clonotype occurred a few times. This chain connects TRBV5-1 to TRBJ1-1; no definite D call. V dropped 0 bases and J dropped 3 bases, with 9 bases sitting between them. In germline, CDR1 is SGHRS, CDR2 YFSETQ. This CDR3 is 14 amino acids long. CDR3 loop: CASSLVGTYTEAFF. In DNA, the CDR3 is TGCGCCAGCAGCTTGGTGGGCACCTACACTGAAGCTTTCTTT.

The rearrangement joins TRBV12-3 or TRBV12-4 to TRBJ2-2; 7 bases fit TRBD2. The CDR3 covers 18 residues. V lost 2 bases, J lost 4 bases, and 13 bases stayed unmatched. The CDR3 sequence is CASSLYPLTSVTTGELFF. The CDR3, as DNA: TGTGCCAGCAGTTTATATCCCCTTACTAGCGTGACCACCGGGGAGCTGTTTTTT.

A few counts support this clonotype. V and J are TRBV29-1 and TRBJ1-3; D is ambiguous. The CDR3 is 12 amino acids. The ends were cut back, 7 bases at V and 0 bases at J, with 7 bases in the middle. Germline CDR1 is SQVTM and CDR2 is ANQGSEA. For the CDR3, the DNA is TGCAGCGCTGGATTCTCTGGAAACACCATATATTTT. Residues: CSAGFSGNTIYF.

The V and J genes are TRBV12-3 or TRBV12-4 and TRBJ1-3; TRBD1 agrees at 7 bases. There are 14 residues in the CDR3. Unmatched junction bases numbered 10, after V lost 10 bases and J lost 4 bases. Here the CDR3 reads CAILKSGQGNTIYF. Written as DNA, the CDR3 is TGTGCCATACTTAAGTCGGGACAGGGAAACACCATATATTTT.